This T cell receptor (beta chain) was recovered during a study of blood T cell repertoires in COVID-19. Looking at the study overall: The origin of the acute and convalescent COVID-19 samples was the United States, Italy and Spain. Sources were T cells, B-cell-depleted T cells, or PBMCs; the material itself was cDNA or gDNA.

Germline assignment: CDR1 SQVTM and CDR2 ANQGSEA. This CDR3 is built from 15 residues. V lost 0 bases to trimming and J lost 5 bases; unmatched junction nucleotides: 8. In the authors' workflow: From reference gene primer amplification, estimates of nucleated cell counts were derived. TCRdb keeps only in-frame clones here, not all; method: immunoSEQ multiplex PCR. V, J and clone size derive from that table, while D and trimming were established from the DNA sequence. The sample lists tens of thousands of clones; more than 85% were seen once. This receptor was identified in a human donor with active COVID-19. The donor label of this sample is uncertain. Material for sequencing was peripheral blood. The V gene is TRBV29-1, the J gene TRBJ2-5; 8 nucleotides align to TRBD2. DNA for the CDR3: TGCAGCGTTGAAGAGGTAGCGGGACAACGGGAGACCCAGTACTTC. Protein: CSVEEVAGQRETQYF.